These T cell receptor beta chains were read from a single sample in a study of shared clonotypes between healthy human individuals. Some clones are missing from TCRdb's copy, which holds only in-frame ones; the method was immunoSEQ multiplex PCR. The data show some 530,000 clones, more than 75% seen once. Sequencing was done on a sample of PBMCs. Every receptor here comes from a woman aged 40 to 55 in good health. Some clones in this sample may be carry-over from other donors' samples. Both conserved end residues are part of each CDR3. D genes are given only for firm matches. Clone size is given for some rows only: seen once, a few or many times, or a class if the clone is expanded.

V,D,size,J,CDR3,DNA
TRBV7-9,-,-,TRBJ2-7,CASSQAVGYEQYF,TGCGCCAGCAGCCAAGCAGTGGGGTACGAGCAGTACTTC
TRBV18,-,-,TRBJ1-1,CASSPQLNTEAFF,TGTGCCAGCTCACCACAGTTGAACACTGAAGCTTTCTTT
TRBV6-6,-,once,TRBJ1-2,CASSSDKSGGGYTF,TGTGCCAGCAGTTCAGACAAGTCCGGGGGTGGCTACACCTTC
TRBV2,-,-,TRBJ2-2,CASNQEGKLFF,TGTGCCAGCAACCAGGAGGGAAAGCTGTTTTTT
TRBV10-3,TRBD1,many,TRBJ2-2,CAISESPGQQTGELFF,TGTGCCATCAGTGAGTCACCGGGACAGCAGACCGGGGAGCTGTTTTTT
TRBV19,TRBD2,-,TRBJ2-3,CASRREATDTQYF,TGTGCCAGTAGGCGGGAGGCTACAGATACGCAGTATTTT
TRBV7-9,TRBD2,-,TRBJ2-3,CASSLLAGKSDTQYF,TGTGCCAGCAGCTTACTAGCGGGGAAATCTGATACGCAGTATTTT
TRBV19,TRBD1,few,TRBJ2-7,CASSPAQGFYEQYF,TGTGCCAGTAGTCCAGCACAGGGGTTCTACGAGCAGTACTTC
TRBV28,-,-,TRBJ2-2,CASSPLRDLGGELFF,TGTGCCAGCAGTCCTCTCCGGGACCTAGGGGGGGAGCTGTTTTTT
TRBV28,-,few,TRBJ2-1,CASSGAGGAYNEQFF,TGTGCCAGCAGTGGAGCTGGGGGCGCTTACAATGAGCAGTTCTTC
TRBV30,TRBD2,few,TRBJ2-7,CAWSSYQTSGTYEQYF,TGTGCCTGGAGTTCTTACCAGACTAGCGGGACCTACGAGCAGTACTTC
TRBV27,-,-,TRBJ2-5,CASSKGGTQYF,TGTGCCAGCAGTAAGGGTGGGACCCAGTACTTC
TRBV4-2,TRBD2,-,TRBJ2-3,CASSQSTSGRNTDTQYF,TGTGCCAGCAGCCAGTCCACTAGCGGGAGGAACACAGATACGCAGTATTTT
TRBV6-1,TRBD1,once,TRBJ1-2,CASSWGLQGAGGYTF,TGTGCCAGCAGTTGGGGATTACAGGGGGCGGGAGGCTACACCTTC
TRBV19,TRBD1,-,TRBJ2-2,CATTMGTGETGELFF,TGTGCCACCACTATGGGGACAGGGGAGACCGGGGAGCTGTTTTTT
TRBV10-3,-,many,TRBJ1-1,CAISESPGLRNTEAFF,TGTGCCATCAGTGAGTCCCCGGGACTTAGGAACACTGAAGCTTTCTTT
TRBV2,-,-,TRBJ2-2,CASSTGRSSVTGELFF,TGTGCCAGCAGTACGGGGCGGTCCTCGGTCACCGGGGAGCTGTTTTTT
TRBV10-3,-,-,TRBJ1-2,CAISEGNGGYTF,TGTGCCATCAGTGAGGGTAATGGTGGCTACACCTTC
TRBV7-6,-,once,TRBJ2-1,CASSFQGTNNEQFF,TGTGCCAGCAGCTTTCAGGGGACAAACAATGAGCAGTTCTTC
TRBV20-1,-,-,TRBJ2-7,CSARGTREQYF,TGCAGTGCTAGGGGCACGAGGGAGCAGTACTTC
TRBV9,-,-,TRBJ2-5,CASSVGGGFQETQYF,TGTGCCAGCAGCGTAGGAGGGGGGTTCCAAGAGACCCAGTACTTC
TRBV18,-,-,TRBJ2-5,CASSPLWGGETQYF,TGTGCCAGCTCACCCTTATGGGGTGGGGAGACCCAGTACTTC
TRBV7-6,TRBD2,-,TRBJ2-5,CASSPTAGVVWGETQYF,TGTGCCAGCAGCCCAACTGCGGGGGTCGTCTGGGGAGAGACCCAGTACTTC
TRBV5-1,-,-,TRBJ2-5,CASSLVGEQETQYF,TGCGCCAGCAGCTTGGTAGGGGAACAAGAGACCCAGTACTTC
TRBV5-1,TRBD1,once,TRBJ2-3,CASSSGQGSDTQYF,TGCGCCAGCAGCAGCGGACAGGGATCAGATACGCAGTATTTT
TRBV5-1,-,-,TRBJ2-5,CASSLEGGGETQYF,TGCGCCAGCAGCTTGGAGGGGGGAGGAGAGACCCAGTACTTC
TRBV28,-,-,TRBJ1-5,CASTSGTKGRSNQPQHF,TGTGCCAGCACCTCCGGGACAAAGGGGAGGAGCAATCAGCCCCAGCATTTT
TRBV5-1,-,-,TRBJ2-7,CASSLDGLASYEQYF,TGCGCCAGCAGCTTGGATGGTCTAGCGAGCTACGAGCAGTACTTC
TRBV29-1,TRBD2,-,TRBJ2-1,CSVEGVLAGGANEQFF,TGCAGCGTTGAAGGGGTCCTAGCGGGAGGGGCGAATGAGCAGTTCTTC
TRBV28,TRBD2,-,TRBJ2-5,CASSLSSGALQETQYF,TGTGCCAGCAGTCTTTCTAGCGGAGCACTCCAAGAGACCCAGTACTTC
TRBV5-8,-,-,TRBJ2-7,CASSLAPTGYEQYF,TGTGCCAGCAGCTTGGCCCCGACAGGATACGAGCAGTACTTC
TRBV7-3,-,-,TRBJ2-3,CASSFMGHPTDTQYF,TGTGCCAGCAGCTTCATGGGGCACCCCACAGATACGCAGTATTTT
TRBV5-5,TRBD2,-,TRBJ2-3,CASSRETSGTLTDTQYF,TGTGCCAGCAGCCGGGAGACTAGCGGGACCCTCACAGATACGCAGTATTTT
TRBV15,-,-,TRBJ2-1,CATSRDLASSYNEQFF,TGTGCCACCAGCAGAGATTTAGCTAGCTCCTACAATGAGCAGTTCTTC
TRBV10-3,TRBD2,-,TRBJ2-3,CAISEARLAGQFTDTQYF,TGTGCCATCAGTGAGGCCAGACTAGCGGGACAATTCACAGATACGCAGTATTTT
TRBV5-4,-,-,TRBJ2-7,CASSLQVPYEQYF,TGTGCCAGCAGCTTACAGGTCCCCTACGAGCAGTACTTC
TRBV28,TRBD2,-,TRBJ2-1,CASRTAGGPIHEQFF,TGTGCCAGCAGAACAGCGGGAGGGCCAATCCATGAGCAGTTCTTC
TRBV28,-,-,TRBJ1-1,CASSLYPRGGTEAFF,TGTGCCAGCAGTTTGTACCCAAGGGGAGGGACTGAAGCTTTCTTT
TRBV15,-,many,TRBJ2-5,CATSPNGVQETQYF,TGTGCCACCAGCCCCAATGGTGTTCAAGAGACCCAGTACTTC
TRBV29-1,-,-,TRBJ2-7,CSVTGHNEQYF,TGCAGCGTTACCGGGCACAACGAGCAGTACTTC
TRBV30,-,-,TRBJ2-7,CAWGPDRRSEQYF,TGTGCCTGGGGTCCGGACCGACGAAGCGAGCAGTACTTC
TRBV5-1,TRBD2,-,TRBJ2-5,CASSFAGGLQETQYF,TGCGCCAGCAGCTTTGCGGGAGGCTTACAAGAGACCCAGTACTTC
TRBV27,TRBD1,-,TRBJ2-6,CASSHDRVGANVLTF,TGTGCCAGCAGTCACGACAGGGTCGGAGCCAACGTCCTGACTTTC
TRBV4-2,-,-,TRBJ2-3,CASSQGRRSDTQYF,TGTGCCAGCAGCCAAGGGAGGAGGTCAGATACGCAGTATTTT
TRBV19,TRBD1,-,TRBJ1-2,CASSMTGANYGYTF,TGTGCCAGTAGTATGACAGGGGCTAACTATGGCTACACCTTC
TRBV18,TRBD1,once,TRBJ2-7,CASSQRTGGDSYEQYF,TGTGCCAGCTCACAAAGGACAGGGGGCGACTCCTACGAGCAGTACTTC